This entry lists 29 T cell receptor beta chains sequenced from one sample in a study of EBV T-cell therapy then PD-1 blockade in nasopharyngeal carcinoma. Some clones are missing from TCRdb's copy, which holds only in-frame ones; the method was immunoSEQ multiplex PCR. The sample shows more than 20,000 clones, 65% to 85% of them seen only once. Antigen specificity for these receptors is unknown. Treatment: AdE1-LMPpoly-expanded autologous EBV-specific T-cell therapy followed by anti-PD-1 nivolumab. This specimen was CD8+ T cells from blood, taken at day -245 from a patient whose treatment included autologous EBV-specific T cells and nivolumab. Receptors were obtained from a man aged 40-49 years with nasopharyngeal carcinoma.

Here the CDR3 DNA reads TGTGCCAGTACAGGGGGCGGATTTATGGAGACCCAGTACTTC. Translation: CASTGGGFMETQYF. J is TRBJ2-5 and V is TRBV19, with 8 nucleotides matching TRBD1. The CDR3 covers 14 residues. The germline CDR1 and CDR2 sequences are LNHDA and SQIVND (reference sequence). V gave up 7 bases and J gave up 5 bases; unmatched junction bases: 9.

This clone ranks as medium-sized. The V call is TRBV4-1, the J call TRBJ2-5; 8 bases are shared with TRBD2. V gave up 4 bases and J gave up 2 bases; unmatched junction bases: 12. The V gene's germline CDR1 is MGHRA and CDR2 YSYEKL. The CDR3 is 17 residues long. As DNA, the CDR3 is TGCGCCAGCAGCCCCGAGTGGGCGGGGGGCCTACAAGAGACCCAGTACTTC. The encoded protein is CASSPEWAGGLQETQYF.

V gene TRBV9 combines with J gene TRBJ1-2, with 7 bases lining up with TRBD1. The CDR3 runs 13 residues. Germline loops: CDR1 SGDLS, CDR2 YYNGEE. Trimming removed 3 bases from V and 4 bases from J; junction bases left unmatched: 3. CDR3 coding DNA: TGTGCCAGCAGCGGCGGGACAGCCTATGGCTACACCTTC. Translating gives CASSGGTAYGYTF.

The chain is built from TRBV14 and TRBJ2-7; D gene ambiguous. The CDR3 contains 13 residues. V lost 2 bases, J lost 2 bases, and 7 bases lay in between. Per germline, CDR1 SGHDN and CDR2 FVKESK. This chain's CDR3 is CASSQPYAYEQYF. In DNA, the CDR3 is TGTGCCAGCAGCCAACCTTACGCCTACGAGCAGTACTTC.

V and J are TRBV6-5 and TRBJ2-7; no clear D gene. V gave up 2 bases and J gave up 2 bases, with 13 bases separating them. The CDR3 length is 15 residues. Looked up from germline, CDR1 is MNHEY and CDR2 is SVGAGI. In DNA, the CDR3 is TGTGCCAGCAGTTACGATCCTCCCCCAACCTACGAGCAGTACTTC. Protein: CASSYDPPPTYEQYF.

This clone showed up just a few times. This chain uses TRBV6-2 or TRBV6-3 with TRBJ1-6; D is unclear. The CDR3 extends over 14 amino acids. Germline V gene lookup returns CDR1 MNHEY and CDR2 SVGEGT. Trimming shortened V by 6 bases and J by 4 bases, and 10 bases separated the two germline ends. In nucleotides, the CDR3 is TGTGCCAGCAGCCCGGAGACGTATAATTCACCCCTCCACTTT. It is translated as CASSPETYNSPLHF.

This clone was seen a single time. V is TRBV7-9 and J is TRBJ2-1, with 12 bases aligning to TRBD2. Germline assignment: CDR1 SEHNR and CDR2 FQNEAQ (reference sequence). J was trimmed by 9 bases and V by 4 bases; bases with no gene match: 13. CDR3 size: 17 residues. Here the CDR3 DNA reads TGTGCCAGCAGCTCTCGGCCAACTAGCGGGGGGCCTAGTGAGCAGTTCTTC. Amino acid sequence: CASSSRPTSGGPSEQFF. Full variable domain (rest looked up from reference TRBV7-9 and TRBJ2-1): DTGVSQNPRHKITKRGQNVTFRCDPISEHNRLYWYRQTLGQGPEFLTYFQNEAQLEKSRLLSDRFSAERPKGSFSTLEIQRTEQGDSAMYLCASSSRPTSGGPSEQFFGPGTRLTVL.

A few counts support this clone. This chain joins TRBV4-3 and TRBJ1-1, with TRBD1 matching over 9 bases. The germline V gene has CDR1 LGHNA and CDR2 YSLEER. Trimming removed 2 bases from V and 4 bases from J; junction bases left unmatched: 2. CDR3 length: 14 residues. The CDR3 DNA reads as TGCGCCAGCAGCCAATCGACAGGGGGCACTGAAGCTTTCTTT. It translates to CASSQSTGGTEAFF.

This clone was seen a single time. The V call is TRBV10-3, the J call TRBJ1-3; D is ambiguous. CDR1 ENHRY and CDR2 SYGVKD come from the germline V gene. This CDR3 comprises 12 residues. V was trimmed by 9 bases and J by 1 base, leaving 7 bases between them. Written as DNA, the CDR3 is TGTGCCATAGAGGGATCTGGAAACACCATATATTTT. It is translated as CAIEGSGNTIYF.

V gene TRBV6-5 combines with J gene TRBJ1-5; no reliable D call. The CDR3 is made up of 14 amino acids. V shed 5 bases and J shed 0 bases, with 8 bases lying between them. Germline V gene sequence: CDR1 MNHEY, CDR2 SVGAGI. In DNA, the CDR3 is TGTGCCAGCAGTCCGACCGGTAGCAATCAGCCCCAGCATTTT. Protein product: CASSPTGSNQPQHF.

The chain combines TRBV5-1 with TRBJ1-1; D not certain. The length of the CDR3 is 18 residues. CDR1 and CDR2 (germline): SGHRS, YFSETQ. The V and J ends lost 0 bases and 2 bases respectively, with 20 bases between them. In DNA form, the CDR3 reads TGCGCCAGCAGCTTGGAATTCCAAATCTTGGGGAACAACACTGAAGCTTTCTTT. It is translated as CASSLEFQILGNNTEAFF.

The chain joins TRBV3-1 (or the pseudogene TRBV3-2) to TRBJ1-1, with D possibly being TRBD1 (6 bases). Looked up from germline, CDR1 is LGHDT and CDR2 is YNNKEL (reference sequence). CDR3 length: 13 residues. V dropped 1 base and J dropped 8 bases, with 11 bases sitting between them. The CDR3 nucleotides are TGTGCCAGCAGCCAAGTTGGGGGCGCCGAAGCTTTCTTT. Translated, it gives CASSQVGGAEAFF.

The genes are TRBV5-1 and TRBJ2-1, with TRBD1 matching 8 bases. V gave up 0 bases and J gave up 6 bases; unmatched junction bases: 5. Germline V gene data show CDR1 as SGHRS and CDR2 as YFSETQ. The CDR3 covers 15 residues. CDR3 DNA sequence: TGCGCCAGCAGCTTGGGACAGGGGAGAAGCAATGAGCAGTTCTTC. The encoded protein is CASSLGQGRSNEQFF.

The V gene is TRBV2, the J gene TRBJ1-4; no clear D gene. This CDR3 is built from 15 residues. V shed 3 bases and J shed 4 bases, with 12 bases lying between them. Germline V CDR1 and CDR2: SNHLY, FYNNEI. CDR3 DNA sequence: TGTGCCAGCAGTGAGTTAGGTGGGGTTAATGAAAAACTGTTTTTT. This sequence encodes CASSELGGVNEKLFF.

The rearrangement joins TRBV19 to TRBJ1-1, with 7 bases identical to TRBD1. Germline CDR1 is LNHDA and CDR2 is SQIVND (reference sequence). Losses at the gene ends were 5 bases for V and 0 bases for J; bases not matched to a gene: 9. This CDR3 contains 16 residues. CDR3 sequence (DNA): TGTGCCAGTAGTCGACCCCAACAGGGGATGAACACTGAAGCTTTCTTT. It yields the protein CASSRPQQGMNTEAFF.

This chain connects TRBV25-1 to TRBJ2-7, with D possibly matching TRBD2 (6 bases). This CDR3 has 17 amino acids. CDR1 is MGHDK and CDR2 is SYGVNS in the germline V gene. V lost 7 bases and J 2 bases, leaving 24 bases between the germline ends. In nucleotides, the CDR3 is TGTGCCAGCACCTCCGGAAGCAGTACTAGCCTCCCCTACGAGCAGTACTTC. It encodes CASTSGSSTSLPYEQYF.

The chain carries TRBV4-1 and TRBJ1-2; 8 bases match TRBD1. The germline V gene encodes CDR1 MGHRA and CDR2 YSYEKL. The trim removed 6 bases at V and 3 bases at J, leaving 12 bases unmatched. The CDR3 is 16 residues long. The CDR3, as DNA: TGCGCCAGCAGTACTAACACCTACAGGGGGGACTATGGCTACACCTTC. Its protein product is CASSTNTYRGDYGYTF.

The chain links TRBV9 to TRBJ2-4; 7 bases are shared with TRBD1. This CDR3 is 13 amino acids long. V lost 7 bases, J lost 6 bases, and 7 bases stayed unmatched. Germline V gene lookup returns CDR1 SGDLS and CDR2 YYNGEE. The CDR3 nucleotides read TGTGCCAGCTCTACAGGGGTAGGAAACATTCAGTACTTC. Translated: CASSTGVGNIQYF.

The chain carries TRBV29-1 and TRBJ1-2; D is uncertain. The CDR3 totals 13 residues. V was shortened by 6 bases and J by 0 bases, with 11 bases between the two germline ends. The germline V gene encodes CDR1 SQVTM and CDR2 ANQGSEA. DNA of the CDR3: TGCAGCGTGGAATTCCGAGCTAACTATGGCTACACCTTC. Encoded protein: CSVEFRANYGYTF. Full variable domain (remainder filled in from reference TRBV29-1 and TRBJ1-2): SAVISQKPSRDICQRGTSLTIQCQVDSQVTMMFWYRQQPGQSLTLIATANQGSEATYESGFVIDKFPISRPNLTFSTLTVSNMSPEDSSIYLCSVEFRANYGYTFGSGTRLTVV.

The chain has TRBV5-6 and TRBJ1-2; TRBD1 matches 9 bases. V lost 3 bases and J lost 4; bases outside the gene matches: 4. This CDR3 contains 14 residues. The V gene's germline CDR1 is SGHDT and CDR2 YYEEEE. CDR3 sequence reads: CASSSGTGSYGYTF. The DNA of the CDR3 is TGTGCCAGCAGCTCCGGGACAGGGAGCTATGGCTACACCTTC. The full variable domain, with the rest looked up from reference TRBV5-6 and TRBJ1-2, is DAGVTQSPTHLIKTRGQQVTLRCSPKSGHDTVSWYQQALGQGPQFIFQYYEEEERQRGNFPDRFSGHQFPNYSSELNVNALLLGDSALYLCASSSGTGSYGYTFGSGTRLTVV.

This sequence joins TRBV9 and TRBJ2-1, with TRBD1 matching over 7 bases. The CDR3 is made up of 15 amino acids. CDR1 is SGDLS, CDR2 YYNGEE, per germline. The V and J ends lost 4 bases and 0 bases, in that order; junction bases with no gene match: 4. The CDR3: CASSPGQSSYNEQFF. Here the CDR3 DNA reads TGTGCCAGCAGCCCGGGACAGAGCTCCTACAATGAGCAGTTCTTC. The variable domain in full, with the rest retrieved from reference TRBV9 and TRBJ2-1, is DSGVTQTPKHLITATGQRVTLRCSPRSGDLSVYWYQQSLDQGLQFLIQYYNGEERAKGNILERFSAQQFPDLHSELNLSSLELGDSALYFCASSPGQSSYNEQFFGPGTRLTVL.

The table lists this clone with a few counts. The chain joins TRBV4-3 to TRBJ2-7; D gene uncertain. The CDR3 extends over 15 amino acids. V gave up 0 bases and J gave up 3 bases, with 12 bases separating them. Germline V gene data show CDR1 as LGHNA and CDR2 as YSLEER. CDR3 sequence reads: CASSQERIENYEQYF. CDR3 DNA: TGCGCCAGCAGCCAAGAGAGGATAGAGAACTACGAGCAGTACTTC.

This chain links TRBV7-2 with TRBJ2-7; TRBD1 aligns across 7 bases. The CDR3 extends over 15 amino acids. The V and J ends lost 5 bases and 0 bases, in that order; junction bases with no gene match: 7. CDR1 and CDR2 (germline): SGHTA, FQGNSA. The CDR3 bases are TGTGCCAGCAGCGACCGCCGGGACAGCTCCTACGAGCAGTACTTC. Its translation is CASSDRRDSSYEQYF. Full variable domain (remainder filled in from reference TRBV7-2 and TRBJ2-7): GAGVSQSPSNKVTEKGKDVELRCDPISGHTALYWYRQSLGQGLEFLIYFQGNSAPDKSGLPSDRFSAERTGGSVSTLTIQRTQQEDSAVYLCASSDRRDSSYEQYFGPGTRLTVT.

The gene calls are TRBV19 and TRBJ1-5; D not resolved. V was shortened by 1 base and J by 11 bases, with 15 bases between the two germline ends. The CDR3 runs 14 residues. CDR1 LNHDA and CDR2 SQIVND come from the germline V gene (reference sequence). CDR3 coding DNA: TGTGCCAGTAGTATAGTGGCCAGAGTACATTCCCAGCATTTT. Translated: CASSIVARVHSQHF.

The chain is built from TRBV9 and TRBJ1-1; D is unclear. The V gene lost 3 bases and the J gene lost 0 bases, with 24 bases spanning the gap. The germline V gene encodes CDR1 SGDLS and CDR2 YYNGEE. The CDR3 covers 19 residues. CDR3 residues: CASSARKSGLSPLNTEAFF. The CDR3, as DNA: TGTGCCAGCAGCGCCCGGAAAAGTGGGTTAAGCCCCCTGAACACTGAAGCTTTCTTT. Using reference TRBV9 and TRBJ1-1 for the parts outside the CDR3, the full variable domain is DSGVTQTPKHLITATGQRVTLRCSPRSGDLSVYWYQQSLDQGLQFLIQYYNGEERAKGNILERFSAQQFPDLHSELNLSSLELGDSALYFCASSARKSGLSPLNTEAFFGQGTRLTVV.

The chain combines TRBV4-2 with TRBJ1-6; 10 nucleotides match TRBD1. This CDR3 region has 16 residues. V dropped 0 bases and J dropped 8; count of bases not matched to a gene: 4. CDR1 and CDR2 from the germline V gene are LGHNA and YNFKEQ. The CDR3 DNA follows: TGTGCCAGCAGCCAAGACCCCGGGACAGGGGATTCACCCCTCCACTTT. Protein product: CASSQDPGTGDSPLHF.

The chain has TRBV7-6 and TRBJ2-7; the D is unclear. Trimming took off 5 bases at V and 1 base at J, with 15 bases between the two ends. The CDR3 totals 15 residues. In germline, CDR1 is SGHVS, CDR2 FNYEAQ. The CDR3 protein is CASSPYGSESYEQYF. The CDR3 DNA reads TGTGCCAGCAGCCCCTACGGGTCTGAGTCCTACGAGCAGTACTTC.

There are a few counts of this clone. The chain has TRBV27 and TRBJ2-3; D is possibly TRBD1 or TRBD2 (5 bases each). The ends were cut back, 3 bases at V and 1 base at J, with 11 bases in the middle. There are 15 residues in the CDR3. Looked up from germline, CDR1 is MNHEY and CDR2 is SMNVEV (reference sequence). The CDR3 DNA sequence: TGTGCCAGCAGTTTTGAGGGGTATGGCACAGATACGCAGTATTTT. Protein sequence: CASSFEGYGTDTQYF.

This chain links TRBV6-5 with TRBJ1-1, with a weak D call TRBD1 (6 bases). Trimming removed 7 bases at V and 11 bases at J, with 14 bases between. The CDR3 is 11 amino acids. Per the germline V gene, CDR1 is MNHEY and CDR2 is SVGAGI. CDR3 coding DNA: TGTGCCAGCATGCGGGGGCGCGATGCTTTCTTT. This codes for CASMRGRDAFF.